These 7 T cell receptor beta chains came from one sample sequenced in a study of blood T cell repertoires in COVID-19. Repertoires were generated with immunoSEQ multiplex PCR, while TCRdb's copy carries only in-frame clones and drops some. Of about 310,000 clones in the sample, more than 75% were seen once. Material: peripheral blood. Receptors originate from a man aged 50 to 59 with active or convalescent COVID-19.

This chain connects TRBV6-5 to TRBJ2-5, with 10 positions matching TRBD1. Germline assignment: CDR1 MNHEY and CDR2 SVGAGI. With 6 bases clipped from V and 5 bases from J, the junction kept 6 bases outside the gene matches. The CDR3 contains 14 residues. CDR3 residues: CASRLWTGGETQYF. CDR3 coding DNA: TGTGCCAGCAGGCTCTGGACAGGGGGGGAGACCCAGTACTTC.

The V and J genes are TRBV5-6 and TRBJ1-6; 9 bases fit TRBD1. This CDR3 contains 17 residues. With V trimmed by 4 bases and J by 4 bases, 9 bases remained unmatched. CDR1 and CDR2 from the germline V gene are SGHDT and YYEEEE. The CDR3 DNA is TGTGCCAGCAGCACCTGGACAGGGGACTCTTATAATTCACCCCTCCACTTT. Protein sequence: CASSTWTGDSYNSPLHF.

The rearrangement joins TRBV25-1 to TRBJ2-2; the D is unclear. Germline lookup yields CDR1 MGHDK and CDR2 SYGVNS. V shed 7 bases and J shed 1 base, with 7 bases lying between them. This CDR3 region has 13 residues. CDR3 DNA sequence: TGTGCCAGCATATCAGTGAACACCGGGGAGCTGTTTTTT. Translation gives CASISVNTGELFF.

This clone was counted a single time. The gene calls are TRBV4-3 and TRBJ1-2, with 7 bases fitting TRBD1. V was clipped by 6 bases and J by 3 bases; unmatched bases: 4. This CDR3 is 13 amino acids long. Germline lookup yields CDR1 LGHNA and CDR2 YSLEER. The CDR3 loop reads CASRRDRDYGYTF. As DNA, the CDR3 is TGCGCCAGCAGGAGGGACAGAGACTATGGCTACACCTTC.

A few counts support this clone. V and J are TRBV5-1 and TRBJ1-5, with D possibly being TRBD1 (5 bases). V lost 0 bases to trimming and J lost 4 bases, with 11 bases between them. The CDR3 spans 15 residues. The germline gives CDR1 SGHRS, CDR2 YFSETQ. CDR3 DNA sequence: TGCGCCAGCAGCTTGGAAGGGGAGGCTAATCAGCCCCAGCATTTT. Its protein is CASSLEGEANQPQHF.

The chain couples TRBV28 to TRBJ1-3; unclear D gene. Germline CDR1 is MDHEN and CDR2 is SYDVKM. Trimming removed 3 bases from V and 4 bases from J, with 4 bases in between. The CDR3 spans 12 residues. The CDR3 region has the DNA TGTGCCAGCAGTTTTTCAGGAAACACCATATATTTT. It translates to CASSFSGNTIYF.

The V gene is TRBV5-1, the J gene TRBJ2-7, with a tentative D call TRBD2 (5 bases). The CDR3 is 13 amino acids. Between the trimmed V and J ends, which lost 5 bases and 3 bases, there was a span of 12 bases. From germline, CDR1 is SGHRS and CDR2 YFSETQ. Here the CDR3 DNA reads TGCGCCAGCAGAGTAGGTGAGGGCTACGAGCAGTACTTC. Residues: CASRVGEGYEQYF.